This record covers a single T cell receptor beta chain. What it binds is unknown. Of the isolated RNA, all was reverse transcribed, and so the sequenced material was expressed TCRB transcripts. Using immunoSEQ multiplex PCR, the repertoire was profiled, and TCRdb retains in-frame clones only, with some absent. The table lists under 350,000 clones, roughly 8% of them singletons. These data come from a study of beta chain features in type 1 diabetes. Study background: The samples had about 110,000,000 sorted cells examined in all.

Notes on the study in general: Whether TCRB rearrangement is influenced by HLA type was left unresolved in this analysis.

The sample taken for sequencing was central memory CD4+ T cells from blood. This TCR was recovered from a woman aged 18-29 years in good health.

The CDR3 protein is CASSATTGRDSPLHF. In nucleotides, the CDR3 is TGTGCCAGTAGTGCAACGACAGGGAGGGATTCACCCCTCCACTTT. The chain recombines TRBV19 with TRBJ1-6, with 7 bases matching TRBD1. Germline assignment: CDR1 LNHDA and CDR2 SQIVND (reference sequence). There are 15 residues in the CDR3. The V and J ends lost 5 bases and 8 bases, in that order; junction bases with no gene match: 9.